This T cell receptor (beta chain) derives from a study of T cell responses to AZD1222 COVID-19 vaccine. General study results and limits: After the peak T cell response, and only then, were repertoires sampled. Within unmutated variant regions lay the reported targets of nearly half of spike-specific TCRs. Of the AZD1222 recipients, only five to seven were seropositive at baseline.

Clones were sequenced by immunoSEQ multiplex PCR, and TCRdb holds only the in-frame ones, with some missing. This sample carries fewer than 200,000 clones, around 90% of them seen once, and the ten largest clones take approximately 1%. This clone has only a few counts. Antigen: not known. Pooled samples include second doses given at about 4 or 12 weeks. Germline lookup yields CDR1 SGHAT and CDR2 FQNNGV. This CDR3 spans 17 amino acids. The J segment lost 6 bases and the V segment lost 5 bases, leaving 17 bases of the junction unmatched. The specimen comprised peripheral blood, sampled 28 days after the second AZD1222 dose. The origin of this receptor is an adult who received the AZD1222 COVID-19 vaccine. The chain joins TRBV11-2 to TRBJ2-7, with 9 positions matching TRBD1. The chain's CDR3 is CASSPGMGQGNLREQYF. DNA for the CDR3: TGTGCCAGCAGCCCGGGGATGGGACAGGGAAATTTGCGCGAGCAGTACTTC.